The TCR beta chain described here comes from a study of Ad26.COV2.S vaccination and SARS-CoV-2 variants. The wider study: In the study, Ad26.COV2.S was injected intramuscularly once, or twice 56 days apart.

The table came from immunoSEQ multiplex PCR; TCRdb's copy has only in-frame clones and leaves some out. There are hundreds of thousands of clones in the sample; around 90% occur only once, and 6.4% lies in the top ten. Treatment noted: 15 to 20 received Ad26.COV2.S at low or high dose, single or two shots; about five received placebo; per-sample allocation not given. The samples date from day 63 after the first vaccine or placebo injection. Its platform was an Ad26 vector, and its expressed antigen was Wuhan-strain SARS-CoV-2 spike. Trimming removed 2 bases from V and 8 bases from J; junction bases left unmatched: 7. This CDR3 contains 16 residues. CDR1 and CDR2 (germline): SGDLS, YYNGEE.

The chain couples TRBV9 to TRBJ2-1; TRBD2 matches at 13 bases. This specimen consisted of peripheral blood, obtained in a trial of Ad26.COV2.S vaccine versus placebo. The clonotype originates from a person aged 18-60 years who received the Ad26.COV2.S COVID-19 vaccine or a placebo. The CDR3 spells CASSVILAGGSDEQFF. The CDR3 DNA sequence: TGTGCCAGCAGCGTGATACTAGCGGGAGGGTCGGATGAGCAGTTCTTC. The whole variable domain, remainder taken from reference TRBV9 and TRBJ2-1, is DSGVTQTPKHLITATGQRVTLRCSPRSGDLSVYWYQQSLDQGLQFLIQYYNGEERAKGNILERFSAQQFPDLHSELNLSSLELGDSALYFCASSVILAGGSDEQFFGPGTRLTVL.